This T cell receptor (beta chain) was identified in a study of vaccination effects on CD4 cells after COVID-19. Study summary: Samples were given by two convalescent patients 16 days and one week before vaccination.

Libraries were prepared by immunoSEQ multiplex PCR; TCRdb keeps only in-frame clonotypes and omits some of them. The sample yields 55,000 to 90,000 clones, 60% to 75% seen once. Before sequencing took place, the ViraFEST assay used viral peptide pools to expand antigen-specific CD4+ T cells. It was after approximately 11 days of culture that CD4+ T cells were isolated. SARS-CoV-2 infection was confirmed by PCR in the person between March and December 2020. Half the medium was replaced with IL-2 medium on days 3 and 7. This clone showed up just once. Antigen specificity is unknown. Study-wide findings and caveats: After vaccination, spike-reactive clones in convalescents were mostly new vaccine-induced clones.

V lost 7 bases and J lost 9, with 22 bases in between. CDR3 length equals 15 residues. Germline CDR1 reads SGHTA; CDR2 reads FQGNSA. The sample in question was CD4+ T cells from PBMCs cultured with HIV peptides, obtained before COVID-19 vaccination. The sample's subset: HIV-1 Nef peptide pool negative control/reference culture. This receptor was obtained from a human donor who had a prior SARS-CoV-2 infection. This chain joins TRBV7-2 and TRBJ1-3; D perhaps matches TRBD1 (5 bases). CDR3 region: CASTPGGYSEATIYF. DNA of the CDR3: TGTGCCAGCACCCCCGGGGGGTACAGCGAAGCCACCATATATTTT. The entire variable domain, with the rest obtained from reference TRBV7-2 and TRBJ1-3, is as follows: GAGVSQSPSNKVTEKGKDVELRCDPISGHTALYWYRQSLGQGLEFLIYFQGNSAPDKSGLPSDRFSAERTGGSVSTLTIQRTQQEDSAVYLCASTPGGYSEATIYFGEGSWLTVV.